This T cell receptor (beta chain) was found in a study of cytomegalovirus exposure and HLA in healthy donors. Study at large: It was reported in a later analysis that the same platform had been used for the 90 to 150 validation repertoires as for the roughly 710 first-cohort repertoires. Study-level findings and limits: The study flagged fewer than 200 TCR beta chains as cytomegalovirus-associated. Reports showed the classifier diagnosing cytomegalovirus status with high specificity and sensitivity. According to a later analysis, TCR clusters from the first cohort tended to co-occur in the roughly 130 validation repertoires.

Details on this clone: Its antigen is still unknown. The same CDR3 also results from other DNA sequences found in this sample.

The CDR3 totals 13 residues. Trimming took 7 bases from V and 5 from J, leaving 14 bases between them. The germline gives CDR1 SGHAT, CDR2 FQNNGV. Method: immunoSEQ multiplex PCR; TCRdb's copy keeps in-frame clones and lacks some. The sample consists of about 98,000 clones, more than 85% of them appearing once. This sequence was found in a young man in good health and CMV-seropositive. The sequenced sample consisted of PBMCs. The chain employs TRBV11-2 and TRBJ2-5; the D gene is possibly TRBD1 (6 bases). As DNA, the CDR3 is TGTGCCAGCACCCGGGCAAGGGGGGAGACCCAGTACTTC. Residues: CASTRARGETQYF.